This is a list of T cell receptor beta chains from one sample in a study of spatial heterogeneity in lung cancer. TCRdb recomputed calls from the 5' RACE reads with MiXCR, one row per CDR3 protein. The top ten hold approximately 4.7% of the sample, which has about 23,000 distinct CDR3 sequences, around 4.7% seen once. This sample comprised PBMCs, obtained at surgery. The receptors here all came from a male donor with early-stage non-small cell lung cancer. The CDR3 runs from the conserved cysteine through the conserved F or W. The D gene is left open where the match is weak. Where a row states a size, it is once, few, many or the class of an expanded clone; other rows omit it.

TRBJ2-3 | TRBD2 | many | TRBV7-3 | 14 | TGTGCCAGCAGCTTACAAGGACTAGTAGATACGCAGTATTTT | CASSLQGLVDTQYF
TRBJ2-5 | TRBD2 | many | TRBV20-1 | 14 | TGCAGTGCTAGTACCCTAGCGGGACAAGAGACCCAGTACTTC | CSASTLAGQETQYF
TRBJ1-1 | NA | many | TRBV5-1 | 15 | TGCGCCAGCAGCTTGGCGGACAGATCGAATACTGAAGCTTTCTTT | CASSLADRSNTEAFF
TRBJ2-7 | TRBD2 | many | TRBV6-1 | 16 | TGTGCCAGCAGTGAAGCGTGGGCTAGCGGGAGCTACGAGCAGTACTTC | CASSEAWASGSYEQYF
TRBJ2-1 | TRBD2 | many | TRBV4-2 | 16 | TGTGCCAGCAGCCATTTCCTAGCGGGAGAGTCCAATGAGCAGTTCTTC | CASSHFLAGESNEQFF
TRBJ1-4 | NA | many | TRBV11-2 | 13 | TGTGCCAGCAGACGGGGCCTTAATGAAAAACTGTTTTTT | CASRRGLNEKLFF
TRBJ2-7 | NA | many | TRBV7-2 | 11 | TGTGCCAGCAGCTCACACTACGAGCAGTACTTC | CASSSHYEQYF
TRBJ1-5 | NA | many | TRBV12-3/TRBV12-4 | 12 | TGTGCCAGCAGTTTTGGCAATCAGCCCCAGCATTTT | CASSFGNQPQHF
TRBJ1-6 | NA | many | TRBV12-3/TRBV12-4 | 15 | TGTGCCAGCAGTCTCGCAGGGTTCTATAATTCACCCCTCCACTTT | CASSLAGFYNSPLHF
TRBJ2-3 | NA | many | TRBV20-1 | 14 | TGCAGTGCTAGAGGTCCGACTAGGCCTAATACGCAGTATTTT | CSARGPTRPNTQYF
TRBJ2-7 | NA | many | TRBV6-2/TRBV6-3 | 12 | TGTGCCAGCAGGAAGGCTGGATACGAGCAGTACTTC | CASRKAGYEQYF
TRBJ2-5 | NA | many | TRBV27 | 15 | TGTGCCAGCAGTTTATCGGCACAGGGTGGGGAGACCCAGTACTTC | CASSLSAQGGETQYF
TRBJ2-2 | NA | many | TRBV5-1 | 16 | TGCGCCAGCAGCTTGGTCGCGGGTCTGAACACCGGGGAGCTGTTTTTT | CASSLVAGLNTGELFF
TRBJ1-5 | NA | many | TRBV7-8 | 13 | TGTGCCAGCGCACAGGGTTACGGTCAGCCCCAGCATTTT | CASAQGYGQPQHF
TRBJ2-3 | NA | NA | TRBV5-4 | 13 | TGTGCCAGCAGCTTGCCCACTGGGTCTGGGCAGTATTTT | CASSLPTGSGQYF
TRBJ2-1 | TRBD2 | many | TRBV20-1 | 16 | TGCAGTGCCCCGCTGTGGCTAGCGGGACTGAACAATGAGCAGTTCTTC | CSAPLWLAGLNNEQFF
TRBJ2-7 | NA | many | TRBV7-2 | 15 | TGTGCCAGCAGCTTAGATCCCCGGGCCGCCTACGAGCAGTACTTC | CASSLDPRAAYEQYF
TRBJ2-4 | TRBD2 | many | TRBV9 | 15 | TGTGCCAGCAGCGGGCCGGGACTAGCGAAAAACATTCAGTACTTC | CASSGPGLAKNIQYF
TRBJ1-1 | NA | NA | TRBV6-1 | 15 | TGTGCCAGCAGTGAAGGGTTTGTAGGGAACACTGAAGCTTTCTTT | CASSEGFVGNTEAFF
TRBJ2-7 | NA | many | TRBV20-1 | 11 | TGCAGTGCTAGAGATTCGAGGGAGCAGTACTTC | CSARDSREQYF
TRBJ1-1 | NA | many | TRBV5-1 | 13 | TGCGCCAGCAGCTTGGACGGGGACTTCGAAGCTTTCTTT | CASSLDGDFEAFF
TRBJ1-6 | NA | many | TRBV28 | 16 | TGTGCCAGCAGTCGTGTTTTAAGGGAAAGGAATTCACCCCTCCACTTT | CASSRVLRERNSPLHF
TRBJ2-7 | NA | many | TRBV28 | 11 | TGTGCCAGCAGTATGGGCTACGAGCAGTACTTC | CASSMGYEQYF
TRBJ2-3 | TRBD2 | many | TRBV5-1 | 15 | TGCGCCAGCAGCCTAATGACTAGCGCAACAGATACGCAGTATTTT | CASSLMTSATDTQYF
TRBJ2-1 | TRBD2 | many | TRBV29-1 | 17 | TGCAGCGTTGCGAGGACTAGCGGGGGGGCAGGCTACAATGAGCAGTTCTTC | CSVARTSGGAGYNEQFF
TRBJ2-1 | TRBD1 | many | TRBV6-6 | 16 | TGTGCCAGCAGTCACGGGGGGACAGGGAAGGTCAATGAGCAGTTCTTC | CASSHGGTGKVNEQFF
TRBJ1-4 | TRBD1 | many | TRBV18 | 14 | TGTGCCAGCTCACGACAGGGCCGTAATGAAAAACTGTTTTTT | CASSRQGRNEKLFF
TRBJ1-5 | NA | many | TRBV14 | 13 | TGTGCCAGCAGCCAAGGGCCGAACCGGCCCCAGCATTTT | CASSQGPNRPQHF
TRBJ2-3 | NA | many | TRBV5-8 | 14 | TGTGCCAGCAGGCCCTTCTCAGGCACAGATACGCAGTATTTT | CASRPFSGTDTQYF
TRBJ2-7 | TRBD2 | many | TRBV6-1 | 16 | TGTGCCAGCAGTGGATCCATAGCGGGAGATTACGTCGAGCAGTACTTC | CASSGSIAGDYVEQYF
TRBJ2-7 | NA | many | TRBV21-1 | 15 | TGTGCCAGCAGCGCCCGAACTACAGAGAAGGGCGAGCAGTACTTC | CASSARTTEKGEQYF
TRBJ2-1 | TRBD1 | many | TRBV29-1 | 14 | TGCAGCGCCGGACAGGGGATCTCCTACAATGAGCAGTTCTTC | CSAGQGISYNEQFF
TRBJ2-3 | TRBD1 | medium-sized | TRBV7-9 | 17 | TGTGCCAGCAGCTTAGTGCCAGGGGGCTTTTCTGCAGATACGCAGTATTTT | CASSLVPGGFSADTQYF
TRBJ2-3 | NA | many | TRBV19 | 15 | TGTGCCAGTAGTACTCCCGCGGGCTCGGTAGATACGCAGTATTTT | CASSTPAGSVDTQYF
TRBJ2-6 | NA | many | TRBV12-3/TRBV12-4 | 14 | TGTGCCAGCGAACGGATCTCTGGGGCCAACGTCCTGACTTTC | CASERISGANVLTF
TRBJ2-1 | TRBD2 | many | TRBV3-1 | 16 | TGTGCCAGCAGCCCCGGGACTAGCGGGTTCTACAATGAGCAGTTCTTC | CASSPGTSGFYNEQFF
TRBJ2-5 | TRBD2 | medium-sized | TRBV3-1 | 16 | TGTGCCAGCAGCCAAGGAACTAGCGGTCCCCAAGAGACCCAGTACTTC | CASSQGTSGPQETQYF
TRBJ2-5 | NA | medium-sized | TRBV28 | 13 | TGTGCCAGCGTCCCCGGCGGCGGGGAGACCCAGTACTTC | CASVPGGGETQYF
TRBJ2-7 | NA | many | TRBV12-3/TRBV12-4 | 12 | TGTGCCAGCAGCCCCTCTGGTGGCGAGCAGTACTTC | CASSPSGGEQYF
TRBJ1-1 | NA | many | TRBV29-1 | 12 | TGCAGCGTTAAGGACCTGAACACTGAAGCTTTCTTT | CSVKDLNTEAFF
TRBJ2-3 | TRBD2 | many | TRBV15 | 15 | TGTGCCACCACCCCCTCCGGGGGGTCCACAGATACGCAGTATTTT | CATTPSGGSTDTQYF
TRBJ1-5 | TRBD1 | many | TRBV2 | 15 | TGTGCCAGCAGTAGTGGACAGGGAAGGGGGCAGCCCCAGCATTTT | CASSSGQGRGQPQHF